This is a list of T cell receptor beta chains from one sample in a study of cytomegalovirus exposure and HLA in healthy donors. The table came from immunoSEQ multiplex PCR; TCRdb's copy has only in-frame clones and leaves some out. Of more than 140,000 clones listed, approximately 88% are singletons. Sequenced input: PBMCs. These receptors all come from a woman aged 18 to 35 in good health and CMV-seropositive. Each CDR3 is given with its conserved first and last residue. A D gene is named only where the DNA matches it firmly. A clone size is listed for some rows: how often the clone was seen (once, few, many), or a class if it is expanded.

V gene: TRBV4-1; J gene: TRBJ1-1; D gene: -; clone size: once; CDR3 protein: CASSPGQYTEAFF; CDR3 DNA: TGCGCCAGCAGCCCAGGACAGTACACTGAAGCTTTCTTT
V gene: TRBV9; J gene: TRBJ1-5; D gene: TRBD1; clone size: once; CDR3 protein: CASSVGTVNQPQHF; CDR3 DNA: TGTGCCAGCAGCGTCGGGACAGTAAATCAGCCCCAGCATTTT
V gene: TRBV2; J gene: TRBJ2-7; D gene: -; clone size: -; CDR3 protein: CASYRGSSGKEQYF; CDR3 DNA: TGTGCCAGCTATAGAGGATCGTCAGGGAAGGAGCAGTACTTC
V gene: TRBV10-3; J gene: TRBJ2-1; D gene: TRBD2; clone size: -; CDR3 protein: CAISESAGGYGIDNEQFF; CDR3 DNA: TGTGCCATCAGTGAGTCGGCGGGAGGTTATGGAATAGACAATGAGCAGTTCTTC
V gene: TRBV20-1; J gene: TRBJ2-4; D gene: -; clone size: -; CDR3 protein: CSASIPNIQYF; CDR3 DNA: TGCAGTGCTAGTATCCCCAACATTCAGTACTTC
V gene: TRBV28; J gene: TRBJ1-2; D gene: -; clone size: -; CDR3 protein: CASRMRPNYGYTF; CDR3 DNA: TGTGCCAGCAGAATGCGGCCAAACTATGGCTACACCTTC
V gene: TRBV6-6; J gene: TRBJ2-7; D gene: -; clone size: -; CDR3 protein: CASSYVQGHEQYF; CDR3 DNA: TGTGCCAGCAGTTACGTGCAGGGCCACGAGCAGTACTTC
V gene: TRBV7-2; J gene: TRBJ2-5; D gene: -; clone size: -; CDR3 protein: CASSFGVQETQYF; CDR3 DNA: TGTGCCAGCAGCTTCGGAGTTCAAGAGACCCAGTACTTC
V gene: TRBV19; J gene: TRBJ2-3; D gene: TRBD2; clone size: -; CDR3 protein: CASSISSGNTDTQYF; CDR3 DNA: TGTGCCAGTAGTATTTCTAGCGGGAACACAGATACGCAGTATTTT
V gene: TRBV2; J gene: TRBJ2-7; D gene: -; clone size: -; CDR3 protein: CASSDRTNRYEQYF; CDR3 DNA: TGTGCCAGCAGTGATCGGACAAACCGCTACGAGCAGTACTTC
V gene: TRBV5-5; J gene: TRBJ2-6; D gene: -; clone size: -; CDR3 protein: CASSSREGANVLTF; CDR3 DNA: TGTGCCAGCAGCTCTCGAGAGGGGGCCAACGTCCTGACTTTC
V gene: TRBV27; J gene: TRBJ2-1; D gene: TRBD2; clone size: -; CDR3 protein: CASSPPGLQSYNEQFF; CDR3 DNA: TGTGCCAGCAGTCCCCCGGGACTACAGTCCTACAATGAGCAGTTCTTC
V gene: TRBV29-1; J gene: TRBJ2-7; D gene: TRBD2; clone size: -; CDR3 protein: CTTWSRETSGNFSYEQYF; CDR3 DNA: TGCACCACGTGGAGCAGGGAGACTAGCGGGAATTTCTCCTACGAGCAGTACTTC
V gene: TRBV28; J gene: TRBJ1-3; D gene: -; clone size: -; CDR3 protein: CASSSGAGNTIYF; CDR3 DNA: TGTGCCAGCAGTTCCGGGGCTGGAAACACCATATATTTT
V gene: TRBV5-1; J gene: TRBJ2-1; D gene: TRBD2; clone size: many; CDR3 protein: CASSLGPLAVYNEQFF; CDR3 DNA: TGCGCCAGCAGCTTGGGACCACTAGCGGTTTACAATGAGCAGTTCTTC
V gene: TRBV7-2; J gene: TRBJ2-3; D gene: TRBD1; clone size: -; CDR3 protein: CASSAQTGRPDTQYF; CDR3 DNA: TGTGCCAGCAGCGCACAGACAGGGCGTCCTGATACGCAGTATTTT
V gene: TRBV5-1; J gene: TRBJ2-2; D gene: TRBD2; clone size: -; CDR3 protein: CASSFLAGVTGELFF; CDR3 DNA: TGCGCCAGCAGCTTTTTAGCGGGAGTCACCGGGGAGCTGTTTTTT
V gene: TRBV12-5; J gene: TRBJ2-2; D gene: -; clone size: -; CDR3 protein: CASGPRSRAPTGTGELFF; CDR3 DNA: TGTGCTAGTGGTCCCCGCTCTCGCGCGCCCACGGGCACCGGGGAGCTGTTTTTT
V gene: TRBV28; J gene: TRBJ2-7; D gene: -; clone size: -; CDR3 protein: CASSLLPDTYEQYF; CDR3 DNA: TGTGCCAGCAGTTTATTGCCAGACACCTACGAGCAGTACTTC
V gene: TRBV4-2; J gene: TRBJ2-7; D gene: TRBD2; clone size: -; CDR3 protein: CASSQQLAGGAGTYEQYF; CDR3 DNA: TGTGCCAGCAGCCAACAACTAGCGGGAGGGGCGGGGACCTACGAGCAGTACTTC
V gene: TRBV5-4; J gene: TRBJ2-5; D gene: -; clone size: -; CDR3 protein: CASTLQGQETQYF; CDR3 DNA: TGTGCCAGCACCCTACAGGGCCAAGAGACCCAGTACTTC
V gene: TRBV14; J gene: TRBJ1-5; D gene: -; clone size: -; CDR3 protein: CASSQGGGHQPQHF; CDR3 DNA: TGTGCCAGCAGCCAAGGGGGCGGTCATCAGCCCCAGCATTTT
V gene: TRBV7-6; J gene: TRBJ2-1; D gene: -; clone size: -; CDR3 protein: CASSFPTSGNEQFF; CDR3 DNA: TGTGCCAGCAGCTTCCCTACTTCGGGGAATGAGCAGTTCTTC
V gene: TRBV4-3; J gene: TRBJ1-3; D gene: -; clone size: -; CDR3 protein: CASSQDAPGLGNTIYF; CDR3 DNA: TGCGCCAGCAGCCAAGATGCTCCGGGACTAGGAAACACCATATATTTT
V gene: TRBV7-3; J gene: TRBJ1-2; D gene: -; clone size: many; CDR3 protein: CACVGDGYTF; CDR3 DNA: TGTGCCTGTGTAGGGGATGGCTACACCTTC
V gene: TRBV6-1; J gene: TRBJ2-7; D gene: -; clone size: -; CDR3 protein: CASSEFKTRQPLRPPLPYEQYF; CDR3 DNA: TGTGCCAGCAGTGAATTTAAGACCCGACAACCCCTACGACCCCCGCTTCCATACGAGCAGTACTTC
V gene: TRBV5-3; J gene: TRBJ2-4; D gene: -; clone size: -; CDR3 protein: CARSRAGWNIQYF; CDR3 DNA: TGTGCCAGAAGCCGGGCAGGGTGGAACATTCAGTACTTC
V gene: TRBV2; J gene: TRBJ2-2; D gene: TRBD2; clone size: -; CDR3 protein: CASSHGRVVPGELFF; CDR3 DNA: TGTGCCAGCAGCCATGGGAGGGTCGTTCCCGGGGAGCTGTTTTTT
V gene: TRBV30; J gene: TRBJ2-2; D gene: -; clone size: -; CDR3 protein: CAWSDISGWNTGELFF; CDR3 DNA: TGTGCCTGGAGTGATATTAGCGGATGGAACACCGGGGAGCTGTTTTTT
V gene: TRBV5-1; J gene: TRBJ1-1; D gene: -; clone size: once; CDR3 protein: CASSLVHGEAFF; CDR3 DNA: TGCGCCAGCAGCTTAGTCCACGGTGAAGCTTTCTTT
V gene: TRBV6-5; J gene: TRBJ2-7; D gene: TRBD2; clone size: -; CDR3 protein: CASSFGRATFEQYF; CDR3 DNA: TGTGCCAGCAGTTTCGGGAGGGCCACTTTCGAGCAGTACTTC
V gene: TRBV19; J gene: TRBJ2-1; D gene: TRBD2; clone size: -; CDR3 protein: CASSASGTRYNEQFF; CDR3 DNA: TGTGCCAGTAGTGCTAGCGGGACCAGGTACAATGAGCAGTTCTTC
V gene: TRBV11-2; J gene: TRBJ2-3; D gene: TRBD2; clone size: -; CDR3 protein: CASSSGLAGGGDTQYF; CDR3 DNA: TGTGCCAGCAGCTCTGGACTAGCGGGAGGGGGAGATACGCAGTATTTT
V gene: TRBV5-1; J gene: TRBJ2-7; D gene: -; clone size: -; CDR3 protein: CASSLGQGEYEQYF; CDR3 DNA: TGCGCCAGCAGCTTGGGGCAGGGTGAGTACGAGCAGTACTTC
V gene: TRBV29-1; J gene: TRBJ1-1; D gene: -; clone size: -; CDR3 protein: CSGGQLLTEAFF; CDR3 DNA: TGCAGCGGTGGACAGCTCCTGACTGAAGCTTTCTTT
V gene: TRBV5-1; J gene: TRBJ2-1; D gene: TRBD2; clone size: -; CDR3 protein: CASRLTSGRAKNEQFF; CDR3 DNA: TGCGCCAGCCGCCTGACTAGCGGGAGGGCCAAGAATGAGCAGTTCTTC
V gene: TRBV27; J gene: TRBJ2-1; D gene: TRBD2; clone size: -; CDR3 protein: CASSLSGTSGNPYYNEQFF; CDR3 DNA: TGTGCCAGCAGTTTATCGGGGACTAGCGGGAACCCCTACTACAATGAGCAGTTCTTC
V gene: TRBV5-1; J gene: TRBJ2-1; D gene: -; clone size: -; CDR3 protein: CASSPSGPFDEQFF; CDR3 DNA: TGCGCCAGCAGCCCCTCAGGTCCCTTCGATGAGCAGTTCTTC
V gene: TRBV2; J gene: TRBJ1-5; D gene: -; clone size: few; CDR3 protein: CASSSYRDQPQHF; CDR3 DNA: TGTGCCAGCAGTTCCTACAGGGATCAGCCCCAGCATTTT
V gene: TRBV6-1; J gene: TRBJ1-3; D gene: -; clone size: few; CDR3 protein: CASSVNLAGNTIYF; CDR3 DNA: TGTGCCAGCAGTGTAAATTTAGCCGGAAACACCATATATTTT
V gene: TRBV7-9; J gene: TRBJ2-3; D gene: TRBD2; clone size: -; CDR3 protein: CASLPPRREFADTQYF; CDR3 DNA: TGTGCCAGCTTACCCCCTAGGCGGGAGTTCGCAGATACGCAGTATTTT
V gene: TRBV28; J gene: TRBJ2-7; D gene: TRBD1; clone size: -; CDR3 protein: CASTQGAPPYEQYF; CDR3 DNA: TGTGCCAGCACCCAGGGGGCGCCCCCCTACGAGCAGTACTTC
V gene: TRBV7-2; J gene: TRBJ2-1; D gene: -; clone size: few; CDR3 protein: CASSTYLRGDHEQFF; CDR3 DNA: TGTGCCAGCAGCACCTACCTCAGGGGGGATCATGAGCAGTTCTTC
V gene: TRBV14; J gene: TRBJ2-1; D gene: TRBD2; clone size: -; CDR3 protein: CASSFLGLADGYNEQFF; CDR3 DNA: TGTGCCAGCAGTTTTCTCGGACTAGCGGACGGCTACAATGAGCAGTTCTTC
V gene: TRBV27; J gene: TRBJ2-7; D gene: -; clone size: -; CDR3 protein: CASSLNRYSDEQYF; CDR3 DNA: TGTGCCAGCAGTTTAAACAGGTACAGTGACGAGCAGTACTTC
V gene: TRBV5-1; J gene: TRBJ1-5; D gene: -; clone size: -; CDR3 protein: CASSLGQHPNQPQHF; CDR3 DNA: TGCGCCAGCAGCTTGGGACAGCATCCCAATCAGCCCCAGCATTTT
V gene: TRBV6-5; J gene: TRBJ2-1; D gene: -; clone size: -; CDR3 protein: CASSTLRGANEQFF; CDR3 DNA: TGTGCCAGCAGCACCCTACGTGGGGCGAATGAGCAGTTCTTC
V gene: TRBV6-1; J gene: TRBJ1-1; D gene: -; clone size: -; CDR3 protein: CASSGSMTGTTEAFF; CDR3 DNA: TGTGCCAGCAGTGGTTCAATGACCGGGACAACTGAAGCTTTCTTT
V gene: TRBV5-1; J gene: TRBJ2-1; D gene: TRBD2; clone size: -; CDR3 protein: CASSFTSGINEQFF; CDR3 DNA: TGCGCCAGCAGCTTTACTAGCGGGATCAATGAGCAGTTCTTC
V gene: TRBV4-1; J gene: TRBJ1-1; D gene: -; clone size: once; CDR3 protein: CASSQDRVGRNRDTEAFF; CDR3 DNA: TGCGCCAGCAGCCAAGATCGAGTTGGGAGGAATCGGGACACTGAAGCTTTCTTT
V gene: TRBV7-9; J gene: TRBJ2-2; D gene: TRBD1; clone size: -; CDR3 protein: CASSPDRGTGELFF; CDR3 DNA: TGTGCCAGCAGCCCAGACAGGGGCACCGGGGAGCTGTTTTTT
V gene: TRBV11-2; J gene: TRBJ2-5; D gene: -; clone size: -; CDR3 protein: CASSLELLAQETQYF; CDR3 DNA: TGTGCCAGCAGCTTAGAACTACTAGCCCAAGAGACCCAGTACTTC
V gene: TRBV30; J gene: TRBJ2-2; D gene: -; clone size: -; CDR3 protein: CAWSPWEDGELFF; CDR3 DNA: TGTGCCTGGAGTCCCTGGGAGGACGGGGAGCTGTTTTTT
V gene: TRBV19; J gene: TRBJ1-5; D gene: TRBD1; clone size: few; CDR3 protein: CASSKYRGTSNQPQHF; CDR3 DNA: TGTGCCAGTAGTAAGTACAGGGGGACTAGCAATCAGCCCCAGCATTTT
V gene: TRBV10-3; J gene: TRBJ2-3; D gene: -; clone size: -; CDR3 protein: CAMAGTSSTDTQYF; CDR3 DNA: TGTGCCATGGCCGGGACTTCTAGCACAGATACGCAGTATTTT
V gene: TRBV12-5; J gene: TRBJ2-2; D gene: TRBD2; clone size: -; CDR3 protein: CASGSGANTGELFF; CDR3 DNA: TGTGCTAGTGGTAGCGGGGCGAACACCGGGGAGCTGTTTTTT
V gene: TRBV5-1; J gene: TRBJ1-5; D gene: -; clone size: -; CDR3 protein: CASSLGGALNQPQHF; CDR3 DNA: TGCGCCAGCAGCTTAGGAGGGGCGTTGAATCAGCCCCAGCATTTT
V gene: TRBV4-2; J gene: TRBJ2-3; D gene: -; clone size: once; CDR3 protein: CASSHRQYTQYF; CDR3 DNA: TGTGCCAGCAGCCACCGTCAGTATACGCAGTATTTT
V gene: TRBV5-6; J gene: TRBJ2-1; D gene: -; clone size: -; CDR3 protein: CASSPGIEDNEQFF; CDR3 DNA: TGTGCCAGCAGCCCCGGGATTGAGGACAATGAGCAGTTCTTC